Sequencing of this T cell receptor beta chain was carried out in a study of CD8+CD57+ T cells in acquired aplastic anemia. CDR1 and CDR2 (germline): SEHNR, FQNEAQ (reference sequence). V lost 7 bases and J lost 1, with 10 bases in between. The CDR3 spans 13 residues. Patients picked for sequencing had shown CD8+CD57+ cell expansion detected by flow cytometry. TCR beta VDJ combinations and CDR3 sequences were profiled from genomic DNA. Using its own MiXCR run on the reads, TCRdb lists one record per CDR3 protein. The table shows around 160,000 distinct CDR3 sequences, with under 55% occurring only once.

The rearrangement uses TRBV7-9 and TRBJ1-2; D gene uncertain. Specimen: sorted CD4+, CD8+, or CD8+CD57+ T cells (not recorded which) from PBMCs. This TCR derives from a human donor with aplastic anemia. The CDR3 spells CASTREDNYGYTF. The CDR3 DNA reads as TGTGCCAGCACCCGGGAGGATAACTATGGCTACACCTTC.